This T cell receptor (beta chain) was profiled in a study of CD8 T cells in Susac syndrome. The CDR3 loop spans 13 amino acids. Trimming at V came to 7 bases and at J to 8 bases, leaving 7 bases not matched to a gene. CDR1 is SQVTM, CDR2 ANQGSEA, per germline. After extraction with the RNeasy kit, roughly 0.45 to 1 ug of the RNA was reverse transcribed using random hexamers. Amplification of TCR beta CDR3 across 54 Vbeta and 13 Jbeta was performed with immunoSEQ multiplex PCR. TCRdb re-called the immunoSEQ multiplex PCR reads with MiXCR, one entry per CDR3 protein. The sample includes roughly 200,000 distinct CDR3 sequences, approximately 95% of them seen just once.

This sequence was found in a human donor with multiple sclerosis. The sequencing input was CD4+ T cells from PBMCs. V and J are TRBV29-1 and TRBJ2-1; 11 bases fit TRBD2. The CDR3 sequence is CSGPGLAADEQFF. The CDR3 nucleotides read TGCAGCGGTCCGGGACTAGCGGCCGATGAGCAGTTCTTC.